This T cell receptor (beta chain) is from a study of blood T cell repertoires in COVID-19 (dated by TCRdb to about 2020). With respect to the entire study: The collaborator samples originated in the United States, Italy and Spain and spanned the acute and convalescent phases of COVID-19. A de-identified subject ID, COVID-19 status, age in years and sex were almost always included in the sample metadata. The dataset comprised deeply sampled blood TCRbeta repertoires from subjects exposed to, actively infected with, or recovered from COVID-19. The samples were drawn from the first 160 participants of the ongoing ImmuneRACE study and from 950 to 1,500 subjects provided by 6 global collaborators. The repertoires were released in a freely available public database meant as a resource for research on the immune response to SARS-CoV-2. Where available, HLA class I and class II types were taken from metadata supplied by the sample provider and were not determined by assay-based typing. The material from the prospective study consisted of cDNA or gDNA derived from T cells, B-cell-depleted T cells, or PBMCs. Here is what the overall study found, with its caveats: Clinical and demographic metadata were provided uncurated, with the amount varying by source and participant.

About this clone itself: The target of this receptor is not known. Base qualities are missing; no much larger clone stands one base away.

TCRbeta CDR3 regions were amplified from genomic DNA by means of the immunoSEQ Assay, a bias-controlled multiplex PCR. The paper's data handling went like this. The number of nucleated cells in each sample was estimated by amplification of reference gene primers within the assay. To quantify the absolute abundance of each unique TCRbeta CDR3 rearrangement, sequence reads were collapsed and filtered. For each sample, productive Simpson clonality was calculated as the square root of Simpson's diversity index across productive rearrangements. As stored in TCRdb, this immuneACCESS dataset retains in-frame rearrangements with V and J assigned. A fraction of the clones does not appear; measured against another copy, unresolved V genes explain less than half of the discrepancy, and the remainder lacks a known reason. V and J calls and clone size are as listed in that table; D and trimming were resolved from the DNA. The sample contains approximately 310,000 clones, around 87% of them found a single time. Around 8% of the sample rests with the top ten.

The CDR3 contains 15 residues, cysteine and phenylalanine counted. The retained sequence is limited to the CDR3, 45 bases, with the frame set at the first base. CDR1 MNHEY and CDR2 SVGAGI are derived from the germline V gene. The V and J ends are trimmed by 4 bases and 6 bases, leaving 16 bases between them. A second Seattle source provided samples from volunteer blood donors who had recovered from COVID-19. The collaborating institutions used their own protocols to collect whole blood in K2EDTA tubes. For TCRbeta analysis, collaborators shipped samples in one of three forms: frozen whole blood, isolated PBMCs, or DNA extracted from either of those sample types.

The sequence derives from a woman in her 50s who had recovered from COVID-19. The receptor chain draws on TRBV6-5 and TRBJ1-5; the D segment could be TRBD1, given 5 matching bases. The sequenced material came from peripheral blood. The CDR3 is CASSLSGRGGQPQHF. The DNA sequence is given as TGTGCCAGCAGTTTGTCCGGGAGGGGCGGTCAGCCCCAGCATTTT.